These 32 T cell receptor beta chains were sequenced from one sample in a study of blood T cell repertoires in COVID-19. Using immunoSEQ multiplex PCR, the repertoire was profiled, and TCRdb retains in-frame clones only, with some absent. The sample lists under 300,000 clones, 65% to 85% occurring once. Sequenced sample: peripheral blood. The receptors were gathered from a woman aged 40-49 years with active or convalescent COVID-19.

This sequence joins TRBV7-6 and TRBJ2-3; 8 positions match TRBD1. Germline CDR1 and CDR2: SGHVS and FNYEAQ. This CDR3 spans 17 amino acids. V gave up 5 bases and J gave up 5 bases; unmatched junction bases: 15. The CDR3 reads CASSPGAAGGVLDTQYF. Written as DNA, the CDR3 is TGTGCCAGCAGCCCCGGGGCGGCAGGGGGCGTATTAGATACGCAGTATTTT.

The rearrangement joins TRBV28 to TRBJ1-5; no definite D call. This CDR3 has 14 residues. V lost 2 bases and J 0 bases, leaving 5 bases between the germline ends. CDR1 and CDR2 (germline): MDHEN, SYDVKM. CDR3 coding DNA: TGTGCCAGCAGTTTAGTCTATAGCAATCAGCCCCAGCATTTT. This translates into CASSLVYSNQPQHF.

This clone was observed once. The chain recombines TRBV28 with TRBJ2-6; 7 bases line up with TRBD1. The CDR3 is 17 amino acids. The germline gives CDR1 MDHEN, CDR2 SYDVKM. V shed 8 bases and J 1 base; nucleotides not matched to a gene: 11. For the CDR3, the DNA is TGTGCCAGCGGGGCCCAGGGGGTATTTTCTGGGGCCAACGTCCTGACTTTC. It is translated as CASGAQGVFSGANVLTF.

The chain is built from TRBV5-4 and TRBJ2-2; unclear D gene. V was trimmed by 4 bases and J by 1 base, leaving 11 bases between them. The CDR3 consists of 15 residues. Germline V CDR1 and CDR2: SGHNT, YYREEE (reference sequence). The CDR3 protein is CASSRGSRNTGELFF. The CDR3 region has the DNA TGTGCCAGCAGCCGCGGTAGCCGGAACACCGGGGAGCTGTTTTTT.

The rearrangement uses TRBV7-6 and TRBJ2-3; the D gene is possibly TRBD1 (6 bases). This CDR3 contains 13 residues. Germline lookup yields CDR1 SGHVS and CDR2 FNYEAQ. Trimming shortened V by 4 bases and J by 14 bases, and 19 bases separated the two germline ends. The CDR3 loop reads CASSSMMGAAPYF. The CDR3 DNA reads TGTGCCAGCAGCTCCATGATGGGGGCCGCTCCGTATTTT. Filled out from reference TRBV7-6 and TRBJ2-3, the complete variable domain reads GAGVSQSPRYKVTKRGQDVALRCDPISGHVSLYWYRQALGQGPEFLTYFNYEAQQDKSGLPNDRFSAERPEGSISTLTIQRTEQRDSAMYRCASSSMMGAAPYFGPGTRLTVL.

At least ten counts were recorded for this clone. The chain joins TRBV2 to TRBJ1-2; possible D gene TRBD1, 5 bases. Per the germline V gene, CDR1 is SNHLY and CDR2 is FYNNEI. The V gene lost 7 bases and the J gene lost 8 bases, with 29 bases spanning the gap. This CDR3 has 17 amino acids. The CDR3 here is CASTRRTDSYLSKGYTF. Here the CDR3 DNA reads TGTGCCAGCACCCGAAGGACCGACAGTTATCTATCAAAGGGCTACACCTTC.

A few counts support this clone. V usage is TRBV28 and J usage is TRBJ2-7; D is uncertain. Germline loops: CDR1 MDHEN, CDR2 SYDVKM. The CDR3 runs to 20 residues. The V end was cut by 1 base, the J end by 0 bases, with 25 bases between. The CDR3 loop reads CASSLSPAHPPGVPSYEQYV. The CDR3 DNA sequence: TGTGCCAGCAGTTTATCTCCCGCCCATCCCCCCGGAGTCCCCTCCTACGAGCAGTACGTC.

The rearrangement joins TRBV9 to TRBJ2-2; tentatively, D is TRBD1 (5 bases). V lost 7 bases and J 0 bases, leaving 19 bases between the germline ends. This CDR3 spans 17 amino acids. Germline CDR1 is SGDLS and CDR2 is YYNGEE. The CDR3 coding sequence is TGTGCCAGCGGAAATGGGGCCCTGTCCTCGAACACCGGGGAGCTGTTTTTT. It translates to CASGNGALSSNTGELFF.

This clone occurred once. The genes are TRBV5-1 and TRBJ2-1; no firm D call. With 0 bases removed from V and 8 bases from J, the gap between germline ends came to 12 bases. Germline CDR1 SGHRS, CDR2 YFSETQ. The CDR3 is 14 residues long. The CDR3, as DNA: TGCGCCAGCAGCTTGGGTAGCACCCTAGATGAGCAGTTCTTC. This gives the protein CASSLGSTLDEQFF.

The chain uses TRBV5-5 and TRBJ2-5; no firm D call. V gave up 0 bases and J gave up 3 bases, with 6 bases separating them. Germline values: CDR1 SGHKS, CDR2 YYEKEE (reference sequence). The CDR3 contains 13 residues. CDR3 DNA: TGTGCCAGCAGCTTGGCTGTTAAAGAGACCCAGTACTTC. This gives the protein CASSLAVKETQYF.

This clone was detected many times. The chain combines TRBV7-2 with TRBJ1-5; D may be TRBD1 (5 bases). Deletions cut 5 bases from V and 4 bases from J, with 9 bases between. Looked up from germline, CDR1 is SGHTA and CDR2 is FQGNSA. CDR3 length equals 13 residues. The CDR3 bases are TGTGCCAGCAGCATACGGGGGAATCAGCCCCAGCATTTT. Protein sequence: CASSIRGNQPQHF.

The chain links TRBV19 to TRBJ1-5; the match to TRBD1 covers 7 bases. V gave up 7 bases and J gave up 3 bases; unmatched junction bases: 9. This CDR3 spans 15 amino acids. Germline V gives CDR1 LNHDA, CDR2 SQIVND (reference sequence). The CDR3 DNA reads as TGTGCCAGTAAAACCGGGACAGCGAACAATCAGCCCCAGCATTTT. Translation gives CASKTGTANNQPQHF.

The gene calls are TRBV7-3 and TRBJ2-3; the match to TRBD2 covers 10 bases. The trim removed 5 bases at V and 2 bases at J, leaving 7 bases unmatched. Germline assignment: CDR1 SGHTA and CDR2 FQGTGA. The CDR3 totals 16 residues. CDR3 DNA sequence: TGTGCCAGCAGCCCATATAGCGGGGGGTACACAGATACGCAGTATTTT. It specifies CASSPYSGGYTDTQYF.

The chain uses TRBV20-1 and TRBJ1-5, with TRBD1 as a possible D gene (5 bases). The V end lost 3 bases, the J end lost 3 bases, and 12 bases lay between the germline ends. Germline-derived CDR1 and CDR2 are DFQATT and SNEGSKA (reference sequence). This CDR3 is 14 amino acids long. DNA of the CDR3: TGCAGTGCTAGTAAGGGGATCCCCAATCAGCCCCAGCATTTT. Translated, it gives CSASKGIPNQPQHF.

This clone was observed once. Other DNA sequences of this sample code for an identical CDR3. The chain carries TRBV7-3 and TRBJ1-1; TRBD1 might be the D (5 bases). V lost 3 bases to trimming and J lost 1 base, with 6 bases between them. CDR3 length: 13 residues. Germline V gives CDR1 SGHTA, CDR2 FQGTGA. The CDR3 coding sequence is TGTGCCAGCAGCTTTCAGGGGAACACTGAAGCTTTCTTT. This encodes CASSFQGNTEAFF.

The chain is built from TRBV28 and TRBJ2-2, with 11 bases matching TRBD1. This CDR3 contains 15 residues. Germline CDR1 MDHEN, CDR2 SYDVKM. V gave up 6 bases and J gave up 5 bases; unmatched junction bases: 5. In DNA, the CDR3 is TGTGCCAGCAGGCCCGGGACAGGGGGAACCGGGGAGCTGTTTTTT. The encoded protein is CASRPGTGGTGELFF.

The rearrangement joins TRBV28 to TRBJ1-2; 9 nucleotides match TRBD1. This CDR3 region has 15 residues. The J segment lost 2 bases and the V segment lost 6 bases, leaving 7 bases of the junction unmatched. CDR1 and CDR2 from the germline V gene are MDHEN and SYDVKM. The CDR3 DNA is TGTGCCAGCAGCGGGACAGGGTGGGTGAACTATGGCTACACCTTC. It encodes CASSGTGWVNYGYTF.

The V and J genes are TRBV2 and TRBJ1-2, with D perhaps TRBD1 (5 bases). CDR3 length equals 14 residues. Trimming took 3 bases from V and 2 from J, leaving 10 bases between them. CDR1 and CDR2 (germline): SNHLY, FYNNEI. This CDR3 is CASSEGRGNYGYTF. CDR3 coding DNA: TGTGCCAGCAGTGAGGGTCGGGGGAACTATGGCTACACCTTC.

The chain combines TRBV18 with TRBJ1-4; D might be TRBD1 (6 bases). CDR1 and CDR2 (germline): KGHSH, LQKENI. CDR3 length equals 14 residues. V was pared by 4 bases and J by 8 bases, with 14 bases between. For the CDR3, the DNA is TGTGCCAGCTCACGAACCACAGGGAAGGAAAAACTGTTTTTT. Its translation: CASSRTTGKEKLFF.

This chain uses TRBV7-3 with TRBJ1-5; TRBD1 aligns across 7 bases. Germline V gene data show CDR1 as SGHTA and CDR2 as FQGTGA. Trimming removed 6 bases from V and 0 bases from J; junction bases left unmatched: 5. The CDR3 loop spans 15 amino acids. This chain's CDR3 is CASRNGTVSNQPQHF. DNA of the CDR3: TGTGCCAGCAGGAACGGGACAGTTAGCAATCAGCCCCAGCATTTT.

V gene TRBV7-9 combines with J gene TRBJ1-2, with D possibly matching TRBD1 (5 bases). The CDR3 has 17 amino acids. Trimming took off 0 bases at V and 8 bases at J, with 22 bases between the two ends. Germline V gene data show CDR1 as SEHNR and CDR2 as FQNEAQ (reference sequence). In DNA form, the CDR3 reads TGTGCCAGCAGCTTAGCGGCCGTAACACAGGTCCCGGGCGGCTACACCTTC. It translates to CASSLAAVTQVPGGYTF.

This clone was seen a single time. This chain joins TRBV3-1 (or the pseudogene TRBV3-2) and TRBJ1-1, with TRBD1 matching 8 bases. Germline V gene sequence: CDR1 LGHDT, CDR2 YNNKEL (reference sequence). This CDR3 spans 16 amino acids. With V trimmed by 4 bases and J by 1 base, 8 bases remained unmatched. CDR3 DNA: TGTGCCAGCAGCCTCGGACAGGGAGGGTGGAACACTGAAGCTTTCTTT. Translation: CASSLGQGGWNTEAFF.

This chain links TRBV28 with TRBJ1-2, with 9 bases lining up with TRBD1. Germline values: CDR1 MDHEN, CDR2 SYDVKM. The CDR3 has 14 amino acids. V shed 5 bases and J 5 bases; nucleotides not matched to a gene: 6. The DNA for the CDR3 is TGTGCCAGCAGTACCGGGACAGGGACGTATGGCTACACCTTC. This encodes CASSTGTGTYGYTF.

V gene TRBV11-2 combines with J gene TRBJ2-1; D is undetermined. The V end lost 5 bases, the J end lost 0 bases, and 17 bases lay between the germline ends. This CDR3 is 17 amino acids long. Germline CDR1 is SGHAT and CDR2 is FQNNGV. CDR3 sequence: CASSPHERSSSYNEQFF. CDR3 coding DNA: TGTGCCAGCAGCCCTCACGAACGGTCGAGCTCCTACAATGAGCAGTTCTTC.

The J gene is TRBJ1-5, the V gene TRBV19; TRBD1 might be the D (5 bases). The V gene lost 5 bases and the J gene lost 1 base, with 9 bases spanning the gap. The CDR3 runs to 14 residues. CDR1 is LNHDA and CDR2 is SQIVND in the germline V gene (reference sequence). CDR3 region: CASSPPGSNQPQHF. The CDR3 DNA reads TGTGCCAGTAGTCCTCCAGGGAGCAATCAGCCCCAGCATTTT. The variable domain in full, with the rest retrieved from reference TRBV19 and TRBJ1-5, is DGGITQSPKYLFRKEGQNVTLSCEQNLNHDAMYWYRQDPGQGLRLIYYSQIVNDFQKGDIAEGYSVSREKKESFPLTVTSAQKNPTAFYLCASSPPGSNQPQHFGDGTRLSIL.

The chain is built from TRBV7-2 and TRBJ1-1; D is unclear. CDR3 length: 13 residues. Trimming left V 1 base short and J 5 bases short, with 8 bases between. Germline V gives CDR1 SGHTA, CDR2 FQGNSA. Here the CDR3 reads CASSLESGTEAFF. Here the CDR3 DNA reads TGTGCCAGCAGCTTAGAGTCGGGTACTGAAGCTTTCTTT.

This chain connects TRBV14 to TRBJ2-2; TRBD1 matches at 11 bases. Germline trimming cut 4 bases from V and 5 bases from J; bases unmatched to any gene: 3. CDR3 length: 15 amino acids. Per the germline V gene, CDR1 is SGHDN and CDR2 is FVKESK. For the CDR3, the DNA is TGTGCCAGCAGCCTGGACAGGGGGCCTACCGGGGAGCTGTTTTTT. Translated, it gives CASSLDRGPTGELFF.

The J gene is TRBJ2-3, the V gene TRBV9; D gene unclear. Germline V gene data show CDR1 as SGDLS and CDR2 as YYNGEE. The CDR3 covers 17 residues. Trimming shortened V by 0 bases and J by 0 bases, and 14 bases separated the two germline ends. The CDR3 protein is CASSVGTLSSSTDTQYF. The CDR3, as DNA: TGTGCCAGCAGCGTAGGAACTCTGAGTTCTAGCACAGATACGCAGTATTTT.

This clone occurred once. V and J are TRBV28 and TRBJ1-3; D unresolved. The CDR3 length is 10 residues. Trimming removed 5 bases at V and 12 bases at J, with 8 bases between. Germline V gene data show CDR1 as MDHEN and CDR2 as SYDVKM. This chain's CDR3 is CASSDGNIYF. In nucleotides, the CDR3 is TGTGCCAGCAGTGACGGGAACATATATTTT.

This clone was counted a few times. The J gene is TRBJ1-1, the V gene TRBV7-2; D might be TRBD1 (5 bases). The germline V gene encodes CDR1 SGHTA and CDR2 FQGNSA. CDR3 length: 15 amino acids. The ends were cut back, 4 bases at V and 1 base at J, with 13 bases in the middle. The CDR3 coding sequence is TGTGCCAGCAGCTACCCCCCGCAGGGGAACACTGAAGCTTTCTTT. Its protein is CASSYPPQGNTEAFF.

The V and J genes are TRBV29-1 and TRBJ2-5; 9 positions agree with TRBD1. This CDR3 has 15 amino acids. With V trimmed by 3 bases and J by 5 bases, 10 bases remained unmatched. Germline assignment: CDR1 SQVTM and CDR2 ANQGSEA. CDR3 nucleotides: TGCAGCGTTGACTATTTCGGACAGGGGCCTGAGACCCAGTACTTC. Its protein is CSVDYFGQGPETQYF.

The chain couples TRBV18 to TRBJ2-2; 11 nucleotides line up with TRBD2. The CDR3 length is 17 residues. Trimming removed 2 bases from V and 0 bases from J; junction bases left unmatched: 2. Germline-derived CDR1 and CDR2 are KGHSH and LQKENI. The CDR3 DNA follows: TGTGCCAGCTCACCAACTAGCGGGGGCCCGAACACCGGGGAGCTGTTTTTT. Encoded protein: CASSPTSGGPNTGELFF.